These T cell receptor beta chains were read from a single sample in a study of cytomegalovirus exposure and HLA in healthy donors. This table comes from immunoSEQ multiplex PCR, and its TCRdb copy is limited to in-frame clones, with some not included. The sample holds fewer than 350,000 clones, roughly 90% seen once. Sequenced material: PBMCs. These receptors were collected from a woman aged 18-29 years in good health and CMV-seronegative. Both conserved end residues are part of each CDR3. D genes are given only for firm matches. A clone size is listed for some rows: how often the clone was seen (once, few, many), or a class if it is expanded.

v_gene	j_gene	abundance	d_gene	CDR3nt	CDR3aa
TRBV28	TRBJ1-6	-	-	TGTGCCAGCAGTTTAGGGGGCAGGTCCTATAATTCACCCCTCCACTTT	CASSLGGRSYNSPLHF
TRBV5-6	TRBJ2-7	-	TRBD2	TGTGCCTGCCAGCTAGCGGGAGGTTACGAGCAGTACTTC	CACQLAGGYEQYF
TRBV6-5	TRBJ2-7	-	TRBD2	TGTGCCAGCAGTTATGGTCCGGGAGGGAATCACGAGCAGTACTTC	CASSYGPGGNHEQYF
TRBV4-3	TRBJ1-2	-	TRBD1	TGCGCCAGCAGCCATCTCGCGGGACAGGGGGCTTATGGCTACACCTTC	CASSHLAGQGAYGYTF
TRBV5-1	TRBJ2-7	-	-	TGCGCCAGCAGCTCCGGACTGAACCCGCCCTACGAGCAGTACTTC	CASSSGLNPPYEQYF
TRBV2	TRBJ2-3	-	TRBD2	TGTGCCAGCATGGGTCTAGCGGGAGTTACGCAGTATTTT	CASMGLAGVTQYF
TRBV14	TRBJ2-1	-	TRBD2	TGTGCCAGCAGCCAAGATTTTGGGCTAGCGGCGTACAATGAGCAGTTCTTC	CASSQDFGLAAYNEQFF
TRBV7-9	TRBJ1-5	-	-	TGTGCCAGCAGCCCGCTCGGGGAGCAGCCCCAGCATTTT	CASSPLGEQPQHF
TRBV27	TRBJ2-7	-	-	TGTGCCAGCAGTTTATCGAGACTACAATACGAGCAGTACTTC	CASSLSRLQYEQYF
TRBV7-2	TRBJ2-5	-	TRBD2	TGTGCCAGCAGCCCAGGGACTAGCGGGAGCCAAGAGACCCAGTACTTC	CASSPGTSGSQETQYF
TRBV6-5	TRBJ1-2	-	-	TGTGCCAGCAGTTACCGGGAGACACTGATGAGTGGCTACACCTTC	CASSYRETLMSGYTF
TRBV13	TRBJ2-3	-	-	TGTGCCAGCAGCTTAGGCGGGCGGGCTAGCACAGATACGCAGTATTTT	CASSLGGRASTDTQYF
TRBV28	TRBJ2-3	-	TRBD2	TGTGCCAGCAGCTGGACTAGCGGGAGCACAGATACGCAGTATTTT	CASSWTSGSTDTQYF
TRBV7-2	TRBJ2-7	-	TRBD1	TGTGCCAGCAGCTTAGTTGGGACAGGGGCCTCCTACGAGCAGTACTTC	CASSLVGTGASYEQYF
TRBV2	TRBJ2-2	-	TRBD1	TGTGCCAGTACTACAGGGGGCGGGGAGCTGTTTTTT	CASTTGGGELFF
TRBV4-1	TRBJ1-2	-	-	TGCGCCAGCAGCCTCAAACCACAGGCGCTGACTAACTATGGCTACACCTTC	CASSLKPQALTNYGYTF
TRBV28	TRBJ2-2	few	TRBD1	TGTGCCAGCAGTAACAGGGGGCGTTTCACCGGGGAGCTGTTTTTT	CASSNRGRFTGELFF
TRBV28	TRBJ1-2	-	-	TGTGCCAGCGATAAAACAGGCCTCTATGGCTACACCTTC	CASDKTGLYGYTF
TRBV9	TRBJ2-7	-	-	TGTGCCAGCAGCGTAGGCAGGGAAACCGGCTCCTACGAGCAGTACTTC	CASSVGRETGSYEQYF
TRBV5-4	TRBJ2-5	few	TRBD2	TGTGCCAGCAGCTTGAGCGGTGGCGGGAGCGGTGAGACCCAGTACTTC	CASSLSGGGSGETQYF
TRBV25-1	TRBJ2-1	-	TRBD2	TGTGCCAGCAGTGTTGCGGGAGAATATTCCTACAATGAGCAGTTCTTC	CASSVAGEYSYNEQFF
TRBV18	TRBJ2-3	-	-	TGTGCCAGCTCACCGATAGGGACTGCCACTCCCTTT	CASSPIGTATPF
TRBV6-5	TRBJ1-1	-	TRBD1	TGTGCCAGCAGTATCCGGGACAGAAACACTGAAGCTTTCTTT	CASSIRDRNTEAFF
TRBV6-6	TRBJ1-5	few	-	TGTGCCAGCAGTCTGTCAGGGATCGACAATCAGCCCCAGCATTTT	CASSLSGIDNQPQHF
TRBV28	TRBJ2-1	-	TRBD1	TGTGCCAGCAGATTACTCCGGGACAGTACCTGGGATGAGCAGTTCTTC	CASRLLRDSTWDEQFF
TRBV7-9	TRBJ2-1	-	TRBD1	TGTGCCAGCAGCTTAGGTGCGCAGGACAGGAAGCCCTACAATGAGCAGTTCTTC	CASSLGAQDRKPYNEQFF
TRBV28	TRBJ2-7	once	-	TGTGCCAGCAGTGACCCCGGACTTACCTACGAGCAGTACTTC	CASSDPGLTYEQYF
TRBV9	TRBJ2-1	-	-	TGTGCCAGCAGCGGGACAGACTACAATGAGCAGTTCTTC	CASSGTDYNEQFF
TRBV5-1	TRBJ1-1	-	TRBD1	TGCGCCAGCAGGAAATCGACGGGACAGGGGAACTTGATAGCTTTCTTT	CASRKSTGQGNLIAFF
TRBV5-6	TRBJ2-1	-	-	TGTGCCAGCAGTACTGGGGGGTATAACAATGAGCAGTTCTTC	CASSTGGYNNEQFF
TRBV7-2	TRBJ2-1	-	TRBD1	TGTGCCAGCAGCATAACAGGGGATGAGCAGTTCTTC	CASSITGDEQFF
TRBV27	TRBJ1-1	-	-	TGTGCCAGCAGTTTAAAGTGGAGGGGTTTCTTT	CASSLKWRGFF
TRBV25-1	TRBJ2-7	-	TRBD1	TGTGCCAGCAGTGAATTTCGGACAGGCTCCTACGAGCAGTACTTC	CASSEFRTGSYEQYF
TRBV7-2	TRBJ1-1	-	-	TGTGCCAGCAGCTCAAGACAGGAGTACACTGAAGCTTTCTTT	CASSSRQEYTEAFF
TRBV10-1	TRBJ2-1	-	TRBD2	TGCGCCAGCAGTGAGTTTACTAGCGGGAGGGACAATGAGCAGTTCTTC	CASSEFTSGRDNEQFF
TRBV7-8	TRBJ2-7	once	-	TGTGCCAGCAGCTTAAATATAGTAGCGGCTGCAACGCCCTACGAGCAGTACTTC	CASSLNIVAAATPYEQYF
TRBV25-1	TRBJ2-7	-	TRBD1	TGTGCCAGCAGTGGCCCCGGACAGGCCTACGAGCAGTACTTC	CASSGPGQAYEQYF
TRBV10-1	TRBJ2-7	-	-	TGCGCCAGCAGTGAAACAGGTTCAAACTCCTACGAGCAGTACTTC	CASSETGSNSYEQYF
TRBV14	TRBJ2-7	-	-	TGTGCCAGCAGCCAAGTGGCCCGTTACGAGCAGTACTTC	CASSQVARYEQYF
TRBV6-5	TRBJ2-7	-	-	TGTGCCAGCAGTTTCATACTCTCGGGCCAGGGATTCGAGCAGTACTTC	CASSFILSGQGFEQYF
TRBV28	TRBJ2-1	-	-	TGTGCCAGCAGTTTTGCAGGGGACCCCCACAATGAGCAGTTCTTC	CASSFAGDPHNEQFF